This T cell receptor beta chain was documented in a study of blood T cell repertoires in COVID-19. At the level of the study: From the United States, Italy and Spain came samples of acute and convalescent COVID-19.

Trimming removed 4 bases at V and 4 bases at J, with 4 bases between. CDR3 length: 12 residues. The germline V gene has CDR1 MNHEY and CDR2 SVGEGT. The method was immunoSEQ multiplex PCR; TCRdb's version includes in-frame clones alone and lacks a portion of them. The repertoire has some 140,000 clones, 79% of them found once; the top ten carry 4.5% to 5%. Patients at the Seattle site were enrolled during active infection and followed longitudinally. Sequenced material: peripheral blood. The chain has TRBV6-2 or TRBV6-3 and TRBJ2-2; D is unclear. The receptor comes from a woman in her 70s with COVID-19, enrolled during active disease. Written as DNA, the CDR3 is TGTGCCAGCAGTTCGGGCACCGGGGAGCTGTTTTTT. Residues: CASSSGTGELFF.